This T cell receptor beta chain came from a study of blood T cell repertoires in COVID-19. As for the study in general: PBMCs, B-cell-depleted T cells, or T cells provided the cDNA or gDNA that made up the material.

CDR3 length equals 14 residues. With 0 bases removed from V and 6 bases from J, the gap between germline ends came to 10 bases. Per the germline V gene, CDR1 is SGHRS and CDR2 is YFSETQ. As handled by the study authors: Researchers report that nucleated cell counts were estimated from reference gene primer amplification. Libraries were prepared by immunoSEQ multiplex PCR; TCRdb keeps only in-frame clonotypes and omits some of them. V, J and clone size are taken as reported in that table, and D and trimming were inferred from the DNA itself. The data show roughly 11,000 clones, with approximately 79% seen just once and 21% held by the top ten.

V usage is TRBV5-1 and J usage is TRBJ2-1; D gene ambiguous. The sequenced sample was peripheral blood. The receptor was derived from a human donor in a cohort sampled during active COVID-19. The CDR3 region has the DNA TGCGCCAGCAGCTTGGCCCTCTATAGCAATGAGCAGTTCTTC. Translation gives CASSLALYSNEQFF. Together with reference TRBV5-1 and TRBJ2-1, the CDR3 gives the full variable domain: KAGVTQTPRYLIKTRGQQVTLSCSPISGHRSVSWYQQTPGQGLQFLFEYFSETQRNKGNFPGRFSGRQFSNSRSEMNVSTLELGDSALYLCASSLALYSNEQFFGPGTRLTVL.